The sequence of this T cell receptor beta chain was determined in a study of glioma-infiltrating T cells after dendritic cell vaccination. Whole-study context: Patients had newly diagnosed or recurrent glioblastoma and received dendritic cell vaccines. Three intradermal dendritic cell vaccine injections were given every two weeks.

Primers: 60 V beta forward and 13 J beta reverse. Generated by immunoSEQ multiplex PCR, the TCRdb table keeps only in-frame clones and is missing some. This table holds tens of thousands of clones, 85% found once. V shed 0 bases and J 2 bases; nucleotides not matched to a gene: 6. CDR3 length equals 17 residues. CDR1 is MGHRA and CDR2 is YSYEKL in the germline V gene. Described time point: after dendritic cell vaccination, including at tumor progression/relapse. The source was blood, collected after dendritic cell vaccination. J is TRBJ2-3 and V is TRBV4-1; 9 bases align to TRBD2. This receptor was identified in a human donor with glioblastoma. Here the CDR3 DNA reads TGCGCCAGCAGCCAAGATTCCCTAGCGGGGATCACAGATACGCAGTATTTT. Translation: CASSQDSLAGITDTQYF.